The rows below give T cell receptor beta chains drawn from one sample of a study of blood T cell repertoires in COVID-19. TCRdb's table, derived via immunoSEQ multiplex PCR, lists solely in-frame clones and lacks some. The repertoire has some 100,000 clones, 85% of them found once; the top ten carry more than 1.5%. Specimen: peripheral blood. Every receptor here comes from a woman between 65 and 79 years old with active or convalescent COVID-19. CDR3s leave out the opening cysteine and the closing phenylalanine or tryptophan. Clone size appears in some rows only: once, few, many, or a class for an expanded clone.

V gene	clone size	J gene	CDR3 protein
TRBV6-2/TRBV6-3	NA	TRBJ1-1	ASSYGGGPPRGEAF
TRBV2	NA	TRBJ2-7	ASSFTEDEQY
TRBV3-1/TRBV3-2	once	TRBJ2-7	ASSQDTGGAYEQY
TRBV5-4	NA	TRBJ2-7	ASSLGLPSSYEQY
TRBV10-3	few	TRBJ1-3	AISESQGLGNTIY
TRBV6-6	NA	TRBJ1-1	ASTPLIRGNTEAF
TRBV5-1	once	TRBJ2-3	ASSFSGGADTQY
TRBV4-2	NA	TRBJ2-1	ASSQVFTGGTYNEQF
TRBV7-9	NA	TRBJ2-3	ASSLGLAGDTDTQY
TRBV19	NA	TRBJ2-3	ASSIFLGATDTQY
TRBV6-2/TRBV6-3	NA	TRBJ2-7	ASSLHGQGPSYEQY
TRBV4-2	few	TRBJ1-5	ASSQVPGSNQPQH
TRBV2	once	TRBJ1-5	ASSGQGRVSQPQH
TRBV6-5	NA	TRBJ2-3	ASSRQGGTDTQY
TRBV6-1	NA	TRBJ1-3	ASSETDRRNTIY
TRBV9	once	TRBJ2-5	ASSGARQETQY
TRBV9	NA	TRBJ2-2	ASSVDPGEGELF
TRBV5-6	NA	TRBJ1-5	ASSLGAHSNQPQH
TRBV5-1	once	TRBJ2-5	ASSLVSYQETQY
TRBV7-9	NA	TRBJ2-1	ASSLTSDWYNEQF
TRBV19	NA	TRBJ2-7	ASSIRSAVNEGHSYEQY
TRBV28	NA	TRBJ2-3	ASSPLERSTDTQY
TRBV7-9	few	TRBJ2-1	ASPGLLAGEEF
TRBV10-3	NA	TRBJ1-3	AISEDTFSGNTIY
TRBV15	NA	TRBJ1-1	ATSSRDRGMNTEAF
TRBV5-4	NA	TRBJ1-1	ASSLGQGGEAF
TRBV28	NA	TRBJ1-5	ASRIGIYSNQPQH
TRBV7-2	NA	TRBJ1-5	ASSLAPGDNQPQH
TRBV11-2	NA	TRBJ1-2	ASSLEGGYGYT
TRBV2	NA	TRBJ1-6	ASTVGTGGFSPLH
TRBV4-2	NA	TRBJ1-2	ASSQGEDFGYT
TRBV9	NA	TRBJ2-7	ASSLGGNEQY
TRBV28	NA	TRBJ2-7	ASSLFPYEQY
TRBV11-2	NA	TRBJ2-7	ASSLGAWDRNYEQY
TRBV28	NA	TRBJ1-2	ASSPGTGVGGYT
TRBV6-6	NA	TRBJ1-4	ASKTGGNEKLF
TRBV25-1	NA	TRBJ1-4	ASSIRGTNEKLF
TRBV5-4	NA	TRBJ2-1	ASSSPTSMVYNEQF
TRBV12-5	few	TRBJ2-1	ASGLVSGGSYNEQF
TRBV9	NA	TRBJ1-2	ASSVDEYVGSGQGYT
TRBV7-2	NA	TRBJ1-3	ASSLAPGSWGNTIY
TRBV2	NA	TRBJ2-1	ASSDGVFGYNEQF
TRBV5-1	NA	TRBJ2-1	ASSSGPFTF
TRBV9	few	TRBJ1-6	ASSATGERSPLH
TRBV4-1	NA	TRBJ2-7	ASSETGTASYEQY
TRBV4-2	once	TRBJ1-3	ASSQERSSGNTIY
TRBV19	once	TRBJ1-2	ASSISTGSGGYT
TRBV4-3	NA	TRBJ1-3	ASSPHLDRGNSGNTIY
TRBV5-6	NA	TRBJ1-6	ASSLGGLYNSPLH
TRBV10-3	NA	TRBJ2-1	AISERGQDEQF
TRBV27	NA	TRBJ1-5	ASSPSDRVGRNQPQH
TRBV5-8	NA	TRBJ1-4	ASSFRDNNEKLF